This entry concerns a single TCR beta chain. The antigen is unknown. The record originates from a study of T cell responses to AZD1222 COVID-19 vaccine. Study-level points and caveats: At baseline, just 5 or 6 AZD1222 recipients tested seropositive. Repertoires in all cases were sampled only once the peak T cell response had passed. Donors were largely white British and mainly female; clonal diversity was possibly underestimated.

Profiled with immunoSEQ multiplex PCR; TCRdb holds only in-frame clones, not every one. The data hold 90,000 to 95,000 clones, with approximately 88% observed a single time. The receptor comes from an adult who received the AZD1222 COVID-19 vaccine. The sample was peripheral blood, taken 28 days after the second AZD1222 dose.

The CDR3 is CASRVWGTGELFF. The CDR3, as DNA: TGTGCCAGCAGAGTATGGGGGACCGGGGAGCTGTTTTTT. The chain joins TRBV2 to TRBJ2-2, with D possibly called TRBD1 or TRBD2 (5 bases each). Trimming took 6 bases from V and 5 from J, leaving 10 bases between them. The CDR3 is made up of 13 amino acids. Looked up from germline, CDR1 is SNHLY and CDR2 is FYNNEI.